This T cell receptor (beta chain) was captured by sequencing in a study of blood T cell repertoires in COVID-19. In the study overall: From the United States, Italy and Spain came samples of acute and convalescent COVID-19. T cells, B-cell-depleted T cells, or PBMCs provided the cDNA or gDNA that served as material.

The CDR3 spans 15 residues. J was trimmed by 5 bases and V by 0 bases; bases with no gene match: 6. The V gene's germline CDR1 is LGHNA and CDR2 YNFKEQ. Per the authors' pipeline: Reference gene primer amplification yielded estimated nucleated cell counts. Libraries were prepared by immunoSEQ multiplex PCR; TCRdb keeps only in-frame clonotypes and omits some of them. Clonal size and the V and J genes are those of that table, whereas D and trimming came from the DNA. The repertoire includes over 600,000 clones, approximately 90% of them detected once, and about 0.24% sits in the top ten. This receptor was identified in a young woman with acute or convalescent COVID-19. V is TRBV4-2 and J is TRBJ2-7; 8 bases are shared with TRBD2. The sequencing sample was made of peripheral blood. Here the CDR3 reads CASSQDNGGVDEQYF. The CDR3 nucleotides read TGTGCCAGCAGCCAAGATAACGGGGGGGTCGACGAGCAGTACTTC.